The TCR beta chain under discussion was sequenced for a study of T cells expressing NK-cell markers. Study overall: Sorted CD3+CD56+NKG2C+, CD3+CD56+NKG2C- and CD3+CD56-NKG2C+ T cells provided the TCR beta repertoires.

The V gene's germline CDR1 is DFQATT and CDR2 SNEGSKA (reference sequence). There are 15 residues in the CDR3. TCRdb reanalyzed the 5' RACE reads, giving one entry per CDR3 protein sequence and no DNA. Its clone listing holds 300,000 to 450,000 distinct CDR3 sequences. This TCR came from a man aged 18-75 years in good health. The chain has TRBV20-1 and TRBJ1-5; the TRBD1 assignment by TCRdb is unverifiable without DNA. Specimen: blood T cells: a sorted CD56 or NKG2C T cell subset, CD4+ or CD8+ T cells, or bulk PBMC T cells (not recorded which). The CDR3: CSATSWAGVNQPQHF.